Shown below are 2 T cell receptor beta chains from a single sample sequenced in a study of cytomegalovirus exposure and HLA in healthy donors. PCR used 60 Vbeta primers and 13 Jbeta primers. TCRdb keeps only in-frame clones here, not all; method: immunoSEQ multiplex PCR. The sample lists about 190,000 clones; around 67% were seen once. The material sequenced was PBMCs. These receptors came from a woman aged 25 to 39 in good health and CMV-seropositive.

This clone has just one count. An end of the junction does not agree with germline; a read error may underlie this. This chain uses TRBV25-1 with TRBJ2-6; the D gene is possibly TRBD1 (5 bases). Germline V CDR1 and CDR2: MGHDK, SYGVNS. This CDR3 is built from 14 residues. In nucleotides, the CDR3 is TGTGCCAGCTCCACGTACTCTGGGGCCAACGTCCTGACTTTT. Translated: CASSTYSGANVLTF.

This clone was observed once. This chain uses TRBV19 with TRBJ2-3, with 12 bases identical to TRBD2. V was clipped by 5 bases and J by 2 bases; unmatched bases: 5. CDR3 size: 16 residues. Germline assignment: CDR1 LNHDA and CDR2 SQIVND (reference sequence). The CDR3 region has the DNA TGTGCCAGTAGTGCTGGACTAGCGGGAAACACAGATACGCAGTATTTT. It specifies CASSAGLAGNTDTQYF.